This T cell receptor (beta chain) comes out of a study of cytomegalovirus exposure and HLA in healthy donors. Assay used: immunoSEQ multiplex PCR; TCRdb lists only in-frame clones, some missing. This table holds about 130,000 clones, roughly 89% found once. The sequence came from a young woman in good health and CMV-seropositive. Source material: PBMCs.

The CDR3 nucleotides read TGCGCCAGCAGCTTGGAGGGAAGCGGGGGGGCTCACAATGAGCAGTTCTTC. It specifies CASSLEGSGGAHNEQFF. The rearrangement joins TRBV5-1 to TRBJ2-1; 10 nucleotides match TRBD2. Germline-derived CDR1 and CDR2 are SGHRS and YFSETQ. The CDR3 is made up of 17 amino acids. J lost 5 bases, V lost 0 bases, and 8 bases had no gene match.